These T cell receptor beta chains were read from a single sample in a study of shared clonotypes between healthy human individuals. The protocol was immunoSEQ multiplex PCR, while the TCRdb copy is restricted to in-frame clones and leaves out a portion. The sample lists approximately 2,000,000 clones, around 93% seen once, with 1.5% to 2% in the top ten. The material sequenced was naive CD8+ T cells from PBMCs. The receptors stem from a man younger than 30 in good health. Some clones in this sample may be carry-over from other donors' samples. The CDR3 runs from the conserved cysteine through the conserved F or W. A D gene is named only where the DNA matches it firmly. Part of the rows lack a size; the others show once, few, many or a class for expanded clones.

abundance | j_gene | v_gene | d_gene | CDR3nt | CDR3aa
few | TRBJ1-2 | TRBV18 | NA | TGTGCCAGCTCACCAAAGGAAACGGGCTATGGCTACACCTTC | CASSPKETGYGYTF
NA | TRBJ2-2 | TRBV18 | TRBD1 | TGTGCCAGCTCACCAGTGACAGGGGGGACCGGGGAGCTGTTTTTT | CASSPVTGGTGELFF
NA | TRBJ1-2 | TRBV9 | TRBD1 | TGTGCCAGCGGGGGGACAGTCTATGGCTACACCTTC | CASGGTVYGYTF
NA | TRBJ2-7 | TRBV9 | NA | TGTGCCAGCAGCGTAGGTAGGGGCTCCTACGAGCAGTACTTC | CASSVGRGSYEQYF
NA | TRBJ2-1 | TRBV5-5 | NA | TGTGCCAGCAGCCCTACTGGGCGGGGCCCTAGGGAGCAGTTCTTC | CASSPTGRGPREQFF
NA | TRBJ2-3 | TRBV9 | NA | TGTGCCAGCAGCGTAGACTTAGCGGGCACAGATACGCAGTATTTT | CASSVDLAGTDTQYF
NA | TRBJ1-5 | TRBV27 | TRBD1 | TGTGCCAGCGGCCTGACAGGGGCACGTCAGCCCCAGCATTTT | CASGLTGARQPQHF
NA | TRBJ2-5 | TRBV7-9 | TRBD1 | TGTGCCAGCAGCTTAGCGCGGGCAGGGGGATCGGAGACCCAGTACTTC | CASSLARAGGSETQYF
NA | TRBJ1-2 | TRBV27 | TRBD1 | TGTGCCAGCAGTCCGGGACAGACTCCCTTCTATGGCTACACCTTC | CASSPGQTPFYGYTF
NA | TRBJ1-2 | TRBV6-5 | NA | TGTGCCAGCAGTTCCCCCCGGCGGGGCTACACCTTC | CASSSPRRGYTF
NA | TRBJ1-3 | TRBV2 | NA | TGTGCCAGCAGTGAAGGCCGGACCGGTGGAAACACCATATATTTT | CASSEGRTGGNTIYF
NA | TRBJ2-7 | TRBV7-2 | NA | TGTGCCAGCAGCGAGCCCAGGGAAAGCCCCTACGAGCAGTACTTC | CASSEPRESPYEQYF
once | TRBJ2-1 | TRBV5-1 | NA | TGCGCCAGCAGCTTGGGTCTTCGACTACCCGACAATGAGCAGTTCTTC | CASSLGLRLPDNEQFF
NA | TRBJ2-1 | TRBV6-5 | TRBD2 | TGTGCCAGCAGTTCCCTCGGGACTAGCGGCAATGAGCAGTTCTTC | CASSSLGTSGNEQFF
NA | TRBJ1-2 | TRBV29-1 | NA | TGCAGCGCTGAAACCGGGACTAACTATGGCTACACCTTC | CSAETGTNYGYTF
NA | TRBJ2-7 | TRBV27 | NA | TGTGCCAGCAGTTTCGGGACTGCCTACGAGCAGTACTTC | CASSFGTAYEQYF
NA | TRBJ2-1 | TRBV6-5 | TRBD1 | TGTGCCAGCAGTCCCGGACAGGGGGCCCACAATGAGCAGTTCTTC | CASSPGQGAHNEQFF
NA | TRBJ2-7 | TRBV27 | TRBD2 | TGTGCCAGCATAAACTGGTCTAGCGGGGATCCCTACGAGCAGTACTTC | CASINWSSGDPYEQYF
NA | TRBJ2-1 | TRBV29-1 | NA | TGCAGCGTTGAGTTAATGGCGGCCTCCTCCTACAATGAGCAGTTCTTC | CSVELMAASSYNEQFF
NA | TRBJ2-7 | TRBV19 | TRBD2 | TGTGCCAGTAGCGGTCCTAGCGGGGGGGACTACGAGCAGTACTTC | CASSGPSGGDYEQYF
NA | TRBJ1-3 | TRBV25-1 | NA | TGTGCCAGCAGTGATCCCATGGACTCTGGAAACACCATATATTTT | CASSDPMDSGNTIYF
once | TRBJ2-1 | TRBV27 | NA | TGTGCCAGCAGTTTATCGAGGAGTAGGAATGAGCAGTTCTTC | CASSLSRSRNEQFF
NA | TRBJ2-3 | TRBV15 | TRBD1 | TGTGCCACCGCACAGGGGTCAAGTCGAGATACGCAGTATTTT | CATAQGSSRDTQYF
few | TRBJ1-2 | TRBV11-2 | NA | TGTGCCAGCAGCTCAGAGCCAGGGCCTAACTATGGCTACACCTTC | CASSSEPGPNYGYTF
NA | TRBJ2-7 | TRBV7-2 | NA | TGTGCCAGCAGCCCCGGACGTGCCGAGCAGTACTTC | CASSPGRAEQYF
NA | TRBJ2-1 | TRBV5-1 | TRBD1 | TGCGCCAGCAGCTTGGGTATGGGACAGGGGTACAATGAGCAGTTCTTC | CASSLGMGQGYNEQFF
NA | TRBJ2-7 | TRBV4-2 | TRBD2 | TGTGCCAGCAGCCAACTAGCGGGAGCGGTTAACTACGAGCAGTACTTC | CASSQLAGAVNYEQYF
NA | TRBJ2-7 | TRBV5-1 | NA | TGCGCCAGCAGCTTGGATGACTACCCTGGGAACGAGCAGTACTTC | CASSLDDYPGNEQYF
NA | TRBJ2-7 | TRBV10-3 | NA | TGTGCCATCAGGAAGGAGAGGGACGAGCAGTACTTC | CAIRKERDEQYF
NA | TRBJ2-1 | TRBV29-1 | TRBD2 | TGCAGCGTTCTACTAGCGGGAGGTTACAATGAGCAGTTCTTC | CSVLLAGGYNEQFF